Listed below are T cell receptor beta chains from one sample, sequenced in a study of cytomegalovirus exposure and HLA in healthy donors. Assay used: immunoSEQ multiplex PCR; TCRdb lists only in-frame clones, some missing. The table shows more than 95,000 clones, with 9.5% to 15% occurring only once. Sequences were obtained from PBMCs. These receptors originate from a middle-aged man in good health and CMV-seropositive. Both conserved end residues are part of each CDR3. D genes are given only for firm matches.

j_call,cdr3_length,d_call,v_call,cdr3_aa
TRBJ1-3,16,TRBD1,TRBV7-8,CASSSRQGKSGNTIYF
TRBJ2-1,16,TRBD1,TRBV28,CASSFRQGFSYNEQFF
TRBJ2-2,12,-,TRBV30,CAWSRDSGELFF
TRBJ2-7,14,-,TRBV28,CASIARESSYEQYF
TRBJ1-2,15,-,TRBV4-1,CASSQLGQTPYGYTF
TRBJ1-1,13,-,TRBV6-5,CASSYPRSPEAFF
TRBJ2-7,13,-,TRBV18,CASSPPGEYEQYF
TRBJ2-1,16,TRBD2,TRBV19,CASSMTSGSSYNEQFF
TRBJ2-7,14,TRBD1,TRBV6-6,CASSRDRGIYEQYF
TRBJ2-5,14,TRBD1,TRBV29-1,CSVEPGQSQETQYF
TRBJ1-2,13,-,TRBV6-6,CASLPSGVYGYTF
TRBJ1-1,13,-,TRBV25-1,CASSGQYNTEAFF
TRBJ1-1,15,-,TRBV6-1,CASSTRPTSYTEAFF
TRBJ1-4,15,-,TRBV7-9,CASSLRAEPNEKLFF
TRBJ2-7,14,TRBD1,TRBV6-5,CASSYGTGFYEQYF
TRBJ1-4,16,TRBD1,TRBV7-8,CASSSLQGVPNEKLFF
TRBJ2-2,14,-,TRBV19,CASWRGANTGELFF
TRBJ2-1,13,-,TRBV7-2,CASTASGVNEQFF
TRBJ2-1,15,TRBD2,TRBV15,CATSRGLAGGVEQFF
TRBJ2-3,16,TRBD2,TRBV15,CATSREGSGRLNTQYF
TRBJ1-5,15,-,TRBV4-3,CASSQDYRKDQPQHF
TRBJ1-2,13,-,TRBV7-9,CASSFPRGYGYTF
TRBJ1-5,16,TRBD1,TRBV6-5,CASSLHGQGANQPQHF
TRBJ1-2,11,-,TRBV29-1,CSVEEQGGYTF
TRBJ2-7,11,TRBD1,TRBV6-6,CASSGDRDLYF
TRBJ1-1,11,-,TRBV6-6,CASFSGTEAFF
TRBJ2-7,15,TRBD1,TRBV10-2,CASITPGQGSYEQYF
TRBJ2-1,15,-,TRBV30,CAWSRMRGPLDEQFF
TRBJ2-2,14,-,TRBV10-3,CAISERESSGELFF
TRBJ1-1,14,-,TRBV6-6,CASSYSDSYTEAFF
TRBJ1-2,15,TRBD1,TRBV5-1,CASSFDDRGAYGYTF
TRBJ2-2,14,-,TRBV7-3,CASSFVLNTGELFF
TRBJ2-7,13,-,TRBV5-6,CASSLGDSVEQYF
TRBJ1-5,15,TRBD1,TRBV5-4,CASSQGTGNNQPQHF
TRBJ2-3,15,TRBD1,TRBV5-4,CASSPRDSPTDTQYF
TRBJ2-2,13,-,TRBV5-1,CASSLERGGELFF
TRBJ2-7,14,TRBD1,TRBV5-1,CASRDRTGPYEQYF
TRBJ1-5,13,-,TRBV12-5,CASGLSTRQPQHF
TRBJ1-4,16,TRBD1,TRBV10-2,CASSEYPGQGAEKLFF
TRBJ1-1,14,-,TRBV6-5,CASSYRQGITEAFF
TRBJ2-1,13,-,TRBV4-1,CASSQASINEQFF